This TCR beta chain was sequenced during a study of blood T cell repertoires in COVID-19. Turning to the study itself: Samples taken during acute and convalescent COVID-19 were collected in the United States, Italy and Spain.

Per the authors' pipeline: For nucleated cells, counts were estimated from reference gene primer amplification. TCRdb's copy holds only in-frame clones and misses some; the assay was immunoSEQ multiplex PCR. V, J and clone size were drawn from that table, and D and trimming were deduced from the DNA. Among some 220,000 clones listed, roughly 84% were seen once. CDR3 length: 17 amino acids. The germline CDR1 and CDR2 sequences are MDHEN and SYDVKM. The V segment lost 2 bases and the J segment 6 bases; nucleotides outside the gene matches: 10. This receptor was taken from a woman aged 60-70 years with acute or convalescent COVID-19. The sequenced material came from peripheral blood. The chain combines TRBV28 with TRBJ1-6; 7 bases line up with TRBD1. CDR3 sequence reads: CASSLPRQGVFNSPLHF. The CDR3 region has the DNA TGTGCCAGCAGTTTACCCCGACAGGGAGTGTTTAATTCACCCCTCCACTTT.